This is a list of T cell receptor beta chains from one sample in a study of Graves' ophthalmopathy and Graves' hyperthyroidism. One entry per CDR3 protein, called by TCRdb with MiXCR from the multiplex PCR reads. The table has about 380,000 distinct CDR3 sequences, 15% to 17% seen once; the top ten hold around 7%. The specimen was peripheral blood. Receptors originate from a woman between 18 and 30 years old with stable Graves' hyperthyroidism. CDR3s include the opening cysteine and the closing phenylalanine or tryptophan. A D gene is named only where the DNA matches it firmly. Expanded clones are given a class, and other clones once, few, many or no size at all.

d_gene: .; v_gene: TRBV2; abundance: many; j_gene: TRBJ2-3; CDR3aa: CASSEDGLNTDTQYF; CDR3nt: TGTGCCAGCAGTGAAGATGGGCTTAACACAGATACGCAGTATTTT
d_gene: .; v_gene: TRBV13; abundance: many; j_gene: TRBJ2-5; CDR3aa: CASSRGRNSFQETQYF; CDR3nt: TGTGCCAGCAGTCGAGGGCGGAATAGTTTCCAAGAGACCCAGTACTTC
d_gene: TRBD2; v_gene: TRBV6-2/TRBV6-3; abundance: many; j_gene: TRBJ2-5; CDR3aa: CASRGGTSGETQYF; CDR3nt: TGTGCCAGCAGAGGGGGGACTAGCGGCGAGACCCAGTACTTC
d_gene: .; v_gene: TRBV7-9; abundance: many; j_gene: TRBJ1-2; CDR3aa: CASSLEPGNYGYTF; CDR3nt: TGTGCCAGCAGCTTAGAACCCGGGAACTATGGCTACACCTTC
d_gene: .; v_gene: TRBV19; abundance: many; j_gene: TRBJ1-5; CDR3aa: CASSTREQYNQPQHF; CDR3nt: TGTGCCAGTAGTACCCGGGAGCAGTACAATCAGCCCCAGCATTTT
d_gene: .; v_gene: TRBV15; abundance: many; j_gene: TRBJ1-6; CDR3aa: CATSHRAVQDSPLHF; CDR3nt: TGTGCCACCAGCCACCGGGCCGTGCAGGATTCACCCCTCCACTTT
d_gene: .; v_gene: TRBV20-1; abundance: many; j_gene: TRBJ1-1; CDR3aa: CSALSSGQRNEAFF; CDR3nt: TGCAGTGCTTTATCCTCGGGACAAAGAAATGAAGCTTTCTTT
d_gene: .; v_gene: TRBV12-3/TRBV12-4; abundance: .; j_gene: TRBJ2-5; CDR3aa: CASSLGMGGTQYF; CDR3nt: TGTGCCAGCAGTCTCGGCATGGGGGGGACCCAGTACTTC
d_gene: .; v_gene: TRBV12-3/TRBV12-4; abundance: .; j_gene: TRBJ1-5; CDR3aa: CASRPGSFNQPQHF; CDR3nt: TGTGCCAGCAGGCCGGGGTCCTTCAATCAGCCCCAGCATTTT
d_gene: .; v_gene: TRBV3-1; abundance: .; j_gene: TRBJ1-1; CDR3aa: CASSQDEGHGGAFF; CDR3nt: TGTGCCAGCAGCCAAGACGAGGGGCATGGGGGGGCTTTCTTT
d_gene: .; v_gene: TRBV2; abundance: many; j_gene: TRBJ2-2; CDR3aa: CASRRLSTTGELFF; CDR3nt: TGTGCCAGCAGGCGACTATCCACCACCGGGGAGCTGTTTTTT
d_gene: TRBD1; v_gene: TRBV7-9; abundance: few; j_gene: TRBJ2-7; CDR3aa: CASSSDRDIYEQYF; CDR3nt: TGTGCCAGCAGCTCCGACAGGGATATCTACGAGCAGTACTTC
d_gene: .; v_gene: TRBV30; abundance: .; j_gene: TRBJ2-7; CDR3aa: CAWSVIAQTGPWAPSYEQYF; CDR3nt: TGTGCCTGGAGTGTAATCGCTCAGACAGGCCCCTGGGCACCTTCCTACGAGCAGTACTTC
d_gene: TRBD1; v_gene: TRBV19; abundance: many; j_gene: TRBJ2-4; CDR3aa: CASSRQGGNIQYF; CDR3nt: TGTGCCAGTAGTCGACAGGGGGGGAACATTCAGTACTTC
d_gene: .; v_gene: TRBV19; abundance: many; j_gene: TRBJ1-5; CDR3aa: CASSIRGSLAQPQHF; CDR3nt: TGTGCCAGTAGTATTCGGGGGAGCCTTGCTCAGCCCCAGCATTTT
d_gene: .; v_gene: TRBV6-2/TRBV6-3; abundance: .; j_gene: TRBJ2-4; CDR3aa: CASLILHGTLPFF; CDR3nt: TGTGCCAGCCTGATACTTCACGGGACGCTGCCATTCTTC
d_gene: .; v_gene: TRBV27; abundance: many; j_gene: TRBJ2-5; CDR3aa: CASSLSPRIQETQYF; CDR3nt: TGTGCCAGCAGTTTATCCCCCCGGATTCAAGAGACCCAGTACTTC
d_gene: TRBD1; v_gene: TRBV13; abundance: many; j_gene: TRBJ1-3; CDR3aa: CASSLGTGGVDPGNTIYF; CDR3nt: TGTGCCAGCAGCTTAGGGACAGGGGGCGTAGACCCTGGAAACACCATATATTTT
d_gene: .; v_gene: TRBV6-5; abundance: many; j_gene: TRBJ1-2; CDR3aa: CASSFPERGTYGYTF; CDR3nt: TGTGCCAGCAGTTTCCCCGAAAGAGGGACTTATGGCTACACCTTC
d_gene: TRBD1; v_gene: TRBV12-3/TRBV12-4; abundance: many; j_gene: TRBJ1-5; CDR3aa: CASSGDRANQPQHF; CDR3nt: TGTGCCAGCAGCGGGGACAGGGCCAATCAGCCCCAGCATTTT
d_gene: TRBD1; v_gene: TRBV7-2; abundance: many; j_gene: TRBJ1-1; CDR3aa: CASSPGTGEAFF; CDR3nt: TGTGCCAGCAGCCCTGGGACAGGTGAAGCTTTCTTT
d_gene: .; v_gene: TRBV28; abundance: .; j_gene: TRBJ2-7; CDR3aa: CASRIRTVSYEQYF; CDR3nt: TGTGCCAGCCGAATCCGGACAGTCTCCTACGAGCAGTACTTC
d_gene: .; v_gene: TRBV28; abundance: .; j_gene: TRBJ1-1; CDR3aa: CASRGQGPTEAFF; CDR3nt: TGTGCCAGCAGAGGGCAGGGGCCAACTGAAGCTTTCTTT